What follows are 16 T cell receptor beta chains derived from one specimen sequenced in a study of blood T cells in healthy people across ages. Together with a sample-barcoded 5' primer, a J-beta primer mix was included in a second PCR lasting roughly 6 to 12 cycles. TCRdb ran MiXCR on the 5' RACE reads and lists one entry per CDR3 protein. Among roughly 900,000 distinct CDR3 sequences listed, around 30% were seen once. Sequencing was performed on blood. These receptors all come from an elderly woman in good health.

This sequence joins TRBV7-2 and TRBJ1-5; D possibly corresponds to TRBD1 (6 bases). Germline V CDR1 and CDR2: SGHTA, FQGNSA. The V end lost 0 bases, the J end lost 1 base, and 19 bases lay between the germline ends. This CDR3 has 19 residues. CDR3 residues: CASSLAGTYPLASNQPQHF. DNA of the CDR3: TGTGCCAGCAGCTTAGCGGGGACATATCCCTTAGCGAGCAATCAGCCCCAGCATTTT.

This clonotype was counted between two and nine times. The chain is built from TRBV18 and TRBJ2-3; 10 bases match TRBD1. Germline V CDR1 and CDR2: KGHSH, LQKENI. The CDR3 runs to 16 residues. The V gene end was trimmed by 4 bases and the J gene end by 4 bases; junction bases not matched to a gene: 8. CDR3 region: CASSLRTGGSADTQYF. The CDR3 DNA reads as TGTGCCAGCTCACTCCGGACAGGGGGTAGCGCAGATACGCAGTATTTT. Full variable domain (rest looked up from reference TRBV18 and TRBJ2-3): NAGVMQNPRHLVRRRGQEARLRCSPMKGHSHVYWYRQLPEEGLKFMVYLQKENIIDESGMPKERFSAEFPKEGPSILRIQQVVRGDSAAYFCASSLRTGGSADTQYFGPGTRLTVL.

For this clonotype: A much larger clone lies a single base off, so this may be a read error. The chain employs TRBV12-3 or TRBV12-4 and TRBJ2-4; D is perhaps TRBD2 (5 bases). The CDR3 contains 14 residues. This chain's CDR3 is CACRLNSAKNIQYF. As DNA, the CDR3 is TGTGCCTGCAGACTAAACTCCGCCAAAAACATTCAGTACTTC.

This clonotype was counted at least ten times. The chain uses TRBV12-3 or TRBV12-4 and TRBJ1-6, with D maybe TRBD1 (6 bases). The CDR3 has 16 residues. V lost 4 bases and J lost 7, with 17 bases in between. CDR3 protein: CASSSRPGAANSPLHF. CDR3 bases: TGTGCCAGCAGTTCCCGTCCAGGGGCAGCCAATTCACCCCTCCACTTT.

This clonotype appeared many times. The chain uses TRBV29-1 and TRBJ1-2; the D is unclear. Germline V gene sequence: CDR1 SQVTM, CDR2 ANQGSEA. V was pared by 6 bases and J by 2 bases, with 10 bases between. There are 12 residues in the CDR3. CDR3 amino acids: CSVDTLNYGYTF. In DNA form, the CDR3 reads TGCAGCGTAGACACCCTAAACTATGGCTACACCTTC.

Many counts were recorded for this clonotype. The CDR3 nucleotides read TGTGCCAGCAGCTTCGGACTAGCGGGGGTAAGGGAGCAGTTCTTC. This encodes CASSFGLAGVREQFF. The rearrangement uses TRBV5-6 and TRBJ2-1, with TRBD2 matching over 13 bases. V gave up 2 bases and J gave up 10 bases; unmatched junction bases: 6. The CDR3 is 15 residues long. Per the germline V gene, CDR1 is SGHDT and CDR2 is YYEEEE.

A note on this clonotype: A read error is possible here, since a much larger clone lies one base away. This sequence joins TRBV20-1 and TRBJ2-1; no clear D gene. The germline CDR1 and CDR2 sequences are DFQATT and SNEGSKA (reference sequence). This CDR3 is built from 13 residues. CDR3 sequence: CGIRSGVDNEQFF. CDR3 in DNA: TGCGGTATTAGATCGGGCGTCGACAATGAGCAGTTCTTC.

This clonotype appeared once. This chain links TRBV11-3 with TRBJ2-5; D possibly corresponds to TRBD2 (5 bases). With 0 bases removed from V and 11 bases from J, the gap between germline ends came to 16 bases. Germline V gives CDR1 SGHNT, CDR2 YENEEA. The CDR3 has 14 amino acids. The CDR3, as DNA: TGTGCCAGCAGCTTAGAACAAACGGGGTCAGCGCAGTACTTC. This gives the protein CASSLEQTGSAQYF. Drawing the rest from reference TRBV11-3 and TRBJ2-5, the complete variable domain is EAGVVQSPRYKIIEKKQPVAFWCNPISGHNTLYWYLQNLGQGPELLIRYENEEAVDDSQLPKDRFSAERLKGVDSTLKIQPAELGDSAVYLCASSLEQTGSAQYFGPGTRLLVL.

With respect to this clonotype: One end of the junction fails to match germline, which may point to a read error. The rearrangement links TRBV5-6 to TRBJ2-1; 9 bases match TRBD1. The V gene's germline CDR1 is SGHDT and CDR2 YYEEEE. This CDR3 comprises 14 residues. The CDR3 spells CASTRDRVGNGQFF. Written as DNA, the CDR3 is TGTGCCAGCACACGGGACAGGGTAGGTAATGGGCAGTTCTTC.

This clonotype was observed a handful of times. The chain recombines TRBV5-1 with TRBJ1-3, with D tentatively TRBD1 (6 bases). This CDR3 contains 16 residues. Germline lookup yields CDR1 SGHRS and CDR2 YFSETQ. V shed 5 bases and J shed 2 bases, with 17 bases lying between them. CDR3: CASSPSGAVTGNTIYF. As DNA, the CDR3 is TGCGCCAGCAGTCCGTCGGGGGCTGTGACTGGAAACACCATATATTTT. Full variable domain (rest looked up from reference TRBV5-1 and TRBJ1-3): KAGVTQTPRYLIKTRGQQVTLSCSPISGHRSVSWYQQTPGQGLQFLFEYFSETQRNKGNFPGRFSGRQFSNSRSEMNVSTLELGDSALYLCASSPSGAVTGNTIYFGEGSWLTVV.

The CDR3 spells CASSPTGGMYEQYF. The DNA for the CDR3 is TGTGCCAGCTCACCCACAGGGGGTATGTACGAGCAGTACTTC. This sequence joins TRBV18 and TRBJ2-7, with 8 bases lining up with TRBD1. The germline gives CDR1 KGHSH, CDR2 LQKENI. This CDR3 spans 14 amino acids. V lost 3 bases, J lost 4 bases, and 5 bases stayed unmatched.

As regards this clonotype: This could be a read error, since a much larger clone is one nucleotide away. The chain combines TRBV7-2 with TRBJ2-5; 8 bases match TRBD2. CDR1 and CDR2 (germline): SGHTA, FQGNSA. V was clipped by 5 bases and J by 11 bases; unmatched bases: 16. The CDR3 length is 15 residues. The CDR3 nucleotides are TGTGCCAGCAGCCTGAGCGGGGGAGGTTACAATGAGCAGTACTTC. Translation gives CASSLSGGGYNEQYF.

In this sample, this clonotype turned up many times. The chain combines TRBV12-3 or TRBV12-4 with TRBJ1-1; possible D gene TRBD1, 5 bases. Trimming removed 4 bases from V and 0 bases from J, with 15 bases in between. The CDR3 extends over 16 amino acids. As DNA, the CDR3 is TGTGCCAGCAGTTCTAGACCCCGGGGGATGAACACTGAAGCTTTCTTT. The encoded protein is CASSSRPRGMNTEAFF.

This clonotype has at least ten counts. The V and J genes are TRBV9 and TRBJ2-5, with D tentatively TRBD2 (5 bases). The CDR3 has 18 amino acids. CDR1 and CDR2 (germline): SGDLS, YYNGEE. Trimming removed 0 bases from V and 4 bases from J, with 22 bases in between. The DNA for the CDR3 is TGTGCCAGCAGCGTAGCTGGGGAGTACTCCGGTCCCTCAGAGACCCAGTACTTC. Protein: CASSVAGEYSGPSETQYF.

The chain carries TRBV3-1 and TRBJ2-5; 10 positions match TRBD2. The junction had 28 bases not matched to a gene; V was cut back by 1 base and J by 11 bases. There are 21 residues in the CDR3. Germline V gene lookup returns CDR1 LGHDT and CDR2 YNNKEL (reference sequence). DNA of the CDR3: TGTGCCAGCAGCCAAGTTCCAACCCTTGGGGCTAGCGGGGGCCCAGGTAATGAGCAGTACTTC. This sequence encodes CASSQVPTLGASGGPGNEQYF.

Many counts were recorded for this clonotype. The chain joins TRBV18 to TRBJ2-5; TRBD2 aligns across 7 bases. Germline CDR1 and CDR2: KGHSH and LQKENI. The CDR3 has 15 amino acids. V was pared by 4 bases and J by 4 bases, with 9 bases of the junction left unmatched. CDR3 loop: CASSLRPSGGETQYF. As DNA, the CDR3 is TGTGCCAGCTCACTCAGACCTAGCGGAGGAGAGACCCAGTACTTC.